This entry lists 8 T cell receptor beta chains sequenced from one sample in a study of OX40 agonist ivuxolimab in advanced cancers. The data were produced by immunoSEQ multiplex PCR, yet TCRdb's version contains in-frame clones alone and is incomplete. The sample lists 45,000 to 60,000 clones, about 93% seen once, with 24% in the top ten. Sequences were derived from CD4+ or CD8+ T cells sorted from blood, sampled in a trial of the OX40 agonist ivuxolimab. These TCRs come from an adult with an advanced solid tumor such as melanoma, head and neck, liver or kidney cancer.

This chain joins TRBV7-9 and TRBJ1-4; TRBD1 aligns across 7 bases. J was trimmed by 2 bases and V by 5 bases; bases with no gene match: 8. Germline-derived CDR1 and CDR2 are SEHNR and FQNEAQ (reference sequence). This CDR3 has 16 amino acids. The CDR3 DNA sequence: TGTGCCAGCAGCCCACCGACAGGGACCACTAATGAAAAACTGTTTTTT. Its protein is CASSPPTGTTNEKLFF. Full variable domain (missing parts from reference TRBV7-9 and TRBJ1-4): DTGVSQNPRHKITKRGQNVTFRCDPISEHNRLYWYRQTLGQGPEFLTYFQNEAQLEKSRLLSDRFSAERPKGSFSTLEIQRTEQGDSAMYLCASSPPTGTTNEKLFFGSGTQLSVL.

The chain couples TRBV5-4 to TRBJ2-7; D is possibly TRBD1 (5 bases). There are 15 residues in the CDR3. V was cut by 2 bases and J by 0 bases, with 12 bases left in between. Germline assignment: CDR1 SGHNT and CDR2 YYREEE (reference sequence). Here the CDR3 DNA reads TGTGCCAGCAGCTTAAAGGGGTTGAGCTCCTACGAGCAGTACTTC. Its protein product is CASSLKGLSSYEQYF.

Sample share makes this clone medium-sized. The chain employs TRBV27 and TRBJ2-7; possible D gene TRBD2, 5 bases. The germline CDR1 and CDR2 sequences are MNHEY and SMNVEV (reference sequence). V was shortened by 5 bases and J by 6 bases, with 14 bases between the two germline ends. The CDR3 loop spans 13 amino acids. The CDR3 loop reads CASSPTVAGEQYF. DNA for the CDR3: TGTGCCAGCAGTCCGACGGTTGCGGGCGAGCAGTACTTC.

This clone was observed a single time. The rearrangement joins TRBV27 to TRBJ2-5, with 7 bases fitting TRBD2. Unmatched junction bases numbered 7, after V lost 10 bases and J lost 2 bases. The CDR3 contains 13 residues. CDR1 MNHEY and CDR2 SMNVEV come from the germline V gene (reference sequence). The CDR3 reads CAIGGSLQETQYF. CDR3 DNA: TGTGCCATCGGCGGGAGCCTGCAAGAGACCCAGTACTTC.

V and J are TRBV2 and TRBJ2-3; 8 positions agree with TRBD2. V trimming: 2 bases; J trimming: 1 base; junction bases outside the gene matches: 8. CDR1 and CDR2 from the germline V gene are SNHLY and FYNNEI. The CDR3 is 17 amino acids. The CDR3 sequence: CASSEPTSAKGTDTQYF. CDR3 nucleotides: TGTGCCAGCAGTGAACCGACTAGCGCAAAAGGCACAGATACGCAGTATTTT.

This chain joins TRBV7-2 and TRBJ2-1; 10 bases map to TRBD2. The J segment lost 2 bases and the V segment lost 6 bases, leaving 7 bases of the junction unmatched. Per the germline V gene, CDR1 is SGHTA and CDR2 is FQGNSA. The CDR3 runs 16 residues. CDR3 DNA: TGTGCCAGCAGGCCTCTAGCGGGAGTGACCTACAATGAGCAGTTCTTC. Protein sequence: CASRPLAGVTYNEQFF. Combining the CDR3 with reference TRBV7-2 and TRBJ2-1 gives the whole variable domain GAGVSQSPSNKVTEKGKDVELRCDPISGHTALYWYRQSLGQGLEFLIYFQGNSAPDKSGLPSDRFSAERTGGSVSTLTIQRTQQEDSAVYLCASRPLAGVTYNEQFFGPGTRLTVL.

CDR3 bases: TGCGCCAGCAGTGAGGGGACCCCCATGAACACTGAAGCTTTCTTT. It is translated as CASSEGTPMNTEAFF. This chain links TRBV10-2 with TRBJ1-1; TRBD1 is a possible D gene (5 bases). Germline V gene lookup returns CDR1 WSHSY and CDR2 SAAADI. Deletions cut 2 bases from V and 0 bases from J, with 10 bases between. The CDR3 totals 15 residues.

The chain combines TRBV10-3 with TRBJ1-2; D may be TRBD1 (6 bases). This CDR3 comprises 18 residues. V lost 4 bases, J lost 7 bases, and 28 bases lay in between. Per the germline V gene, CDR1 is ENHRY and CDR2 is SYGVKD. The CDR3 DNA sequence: TGTGCCATCAGTGGCAGGGGCATTTCCTCCCCGGATCTATTTGGCTACACCTTC. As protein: CAISGRGISSPDLFGYTF.